The rows below give T cell receptor beta chains drawn from one sample of a study of human T cells and chemical hapten exposure. A single record per CDR3 protein comes from TCRdb applying MiXCR to the RACE reads. The table includes 360,000 or so distinct CDR3 sequences, about 6.9% detected once. The source was whole blood, collected in connection with sensitization to the hapten diphenylcyclopropenone (DPC). All receptors come from a young woman with alopecia areata. Some clones in this sample may be carry-over from other donors' samples. CDR3s include the opening cysteine and the closing phenylalanine or tryptophan. The D gene is left open where the match is weak. Only some rows state a clone size, as once, few, many or a class for expanded clones.

v_call	clone_size	d_call	j_call	cdr3_aa	cdr3_nt
TRBV12-3/TRBV12-4	few	-	TRBJ1-5	CASRQGVSNQPQHF	TGTGCCAGCAGGCAGGGAGTCAGCAATCAGCCCCAGCATTTT
TRBV29-1	-	-	TRBJ2-1	CSVDLLAHEQFF	TGCAGCGTTGATTTACTAGCTCATGAGCAGTTCTTC
TRBV28	-	-	TRBJ2-7	CASTVSRDVYEQYF	TGTGCCAGCACCGTCTCGAGGGATGTATACGAGCAGTACTTC
TRBV14	many	-	TRBJ1-1	CASSQGVQAFF	TGTGCCAGCAGCCAAGGTGTTCAAGCTTTCTTT
TRBV6-5	few	TRBD2	TRBJ2-2	CASNPGTSSTGELFF	TGTGCCAGCAACCCCGGGACTAGCTCAACCGGGGAGCTGTTTTTT
TRBV18	many	-	TRBJ1-3	CASSPRPRGSATIYF	TGTGCCAGCTCACCTAGACCAAGGGGATCGGCCACCATATATTTT
TRBV28	many	-	TRBJ1-2	CASSLRGRLYGYTF	TGTGCCAGCAGTTTAAGGGGACGACTCTATGGCTACACCTTC
TRBV27	-	-	TRBJ2-7	CASSFTGIGYEQYF	TGTGCCAGCAGTTTTACCGGCATAGGATACGAGCAGTACTTC
TRBV28	many	-	TRBJ1-1	CASSIWGSSTEAFF	TGTGCCAGCAGTATATGGGGGAGCAGCACTGAAGCTTTCTTT
TRBV4-2	-	-	TRBJ2-6	CASSQDPGTGANVLTF	TGTGCCAGCAGCCAAGATCCTGGGACTGGGGCCAACGTCCTGACTTTC
TRBV5-1	-	TRBD1	TRBJ1-4	CASSLRQGELFF	TGCGCCAGCAGCCTTCGACAGGGCGAACTGTTTTTT
TRBV7-2	many	-	TRBJ1-5	CASSLDGGGNQPQHF	TGTGCCAGCAGCTTAGACGGAGGGGGCAATCAGCCCCAGCATTTT
TRBV12-3/TRBV12-4	few	-	TRBJ1-1	CASSPWGGAPEAFF	TGTGCCAGCAGCCCCTGGGGGGGCGCGCCTGAAGCTTTCTTT
TRBV9	-	TRBD1	TRBJ2-1	CASSANRARDRGSSYNEQFF	TGTGCCAGCAGCGCTAATCGAGCCCGGGACAGGGGGAGCTCCTACAATGAGCAGTTCTTC
TRBV7-9	few	TRBD1	TRBJ1-1	CASSSRDRGEAFF	TGTGCCAGCAGCTCTAGGGACAGGGGTGAAGCTTTCTTT
TRBV6-5	few	-	TRBJ1-4	CASGIREGSEKLFF	TGTGCCAGTGGGATTCGTGAGGGGTCGGAAAAACTGTTTTTT
TRBV9	many	TRBD2	TRBJ2-1	CASSGTSGGPPYNEQFF	TGTGCCAGCAGCGGGACTAGCGGGGGGCCGCCCTACAATGAGCAGTTCTTC
TRBV9	few	-	TRBJ2-6	CASSAGYGGSGANVLTF	TGTGCCAGCAGCGCGGGTTACGGAGGCTCTGGGGCCAACGTCCTGACTTTC
TRBV5-1	many	-	TRBJ2-7	CASSLDGAGYEQYF	TGCGCCAGCAGCTTAGACGGGGCGGGGTACGAGCAGTACTTC
TRBV27	many	-	TRBJ1-1	CASSPTARMNTEAFF	TGTGCCAGCAGTCCGACAGCCCGCATGAACACTGAAGCTTTCTTT
TRBV6-5	few	TRBD2	TRBJ2-7	CASSYSRGGSYEQYF	TGTGCCAGCAGTTACTCGCGGGGGGGCTCCTACGAGCAGTACTTC
TRBV10-3	few	TRBD1	TRBJ1-2	CAISDGRGNYGYTF	TGTGCCATCAGTGACGGCAGGGGGAACTATGGCTACACCTTC
TRBV7-9	few	-	TRBJ1-2	CATAGSYGYTF	TGTGCCACGGCGGGGAGCTATGGCTACACCTTC
TRBV10-3	-	-	TRBJ2-1	CAISESGRGLYNEQFF	TGTGCCATCAGTGAGTCAGGGCGGGGACTGTACAATGAGCAGTTCTTC
TRBV5-4	-	TRBD1	TRBJ2-1	CASSGTGYYNEQFF	TGTGCCAGCAGTGGGACAGGCTATTACAATGAGCAGTTCTTC
TRBV4-3	many	-	TRBJ1-1	CASSQEVRGKAFF	TGCGCCAGCAGCCAAGAAGTTAGGGGAAAAGCTTTCTTT
TRBV7-9	-	-	TRBJ1-1	CASSSYSDTEAFF	TGTGCCAGCAGCTCCTACTCCGACACTGAAGCTTTCTTT
TRBV19	-	TRBD1	TRBJ1-5	CASSITGTGYGNQPQHF	TGTGCCAGTAGTATAACCGGGACAGGGTATGGCAATCAGCCCCAGCATTTT
TRBV5-6	-	-	TRBJ2-7	CASSFSGHSYEQYF	TGTGCCAGCAGCTTCTCCGGACACTCCTACGAGCAGTACTTC
TRBV7-8	many	TRBD1	TRBJ1-1	CASSSGGEAFF	TGTGCCAGCAGCTCAGGGGGCGAAGCTTTCTTT